A selection of T cell receptor beta chains follows, all from one sample in a study of blood T cells in healthy people across ages. TCRdb ran MiXCR on the 5' RACE reads and lists one entry per CDR3 protein. The sample carries about 1.8 million distinct CDR3 sequences, roughly 52% recorded once. Sequenced input: blood. The receptors come from a woman in her forties in good health. Both conserved end residues are trimmed from each CDR3. The order of the fields is J gene, V gene, D gene, CDR3 protein. D genes are given only for firm matches.

j_gene: TRBJ2-7; v_gene: TRBV3-1; d_gene: TRBD2; CDR3aa: ASSWRGDSYEQY
j_gene: TRBJ1-1; v_gene: TRBV7-2; d_gene: -; CDR3aa: ASSSSGGRMNTEAF
j_gene: TRBJ1-5; v_gene: TRBV15; d_gene: -; CDR3aa: ATSRYRGSSNQPQH
j_gene: TRBJ2-6; v_gene: TRBV5-1; d_gene: TRBD1; CDR3aa: AGSLARRQGNSSGANVLT
j_gene: TRBJ2-5; v_gene: TRBV28; d_gene: -; CDR3aa: ASSPRQETYNEQY
j_gene: TRBJ1-2; v_gene: TRBV7-2; d_gene: -; CDR3aa: ASSVGLGGYGYT
j_gene: TRBJ2-1; v_gene: TRBV6-1; d_gene: TRBD2; CDR3aa: ASSSGSPGGGVHEQF
j_gene: TRBJ1-2; v_gene: TRBV5-6; d_gene: -; CDR3aa: ASSGDGLKSNYGYT
j_gene: TRBJ2-1; v_gene: TRBV12-3/TRBV12-4; d_gene: TRBD1; CDR3aa: ASRQTGFTYNEQF
j_gene: TRBJ2-3; v_gene: TRBV20-1; d_gene: TRBD2; CDR3aa: SARPSGSTDTQY
j_gene: TRBJ2-7; v_gene: TRBV4-3; d_gene: -; CDR3aa: ASSQIRGDSYEQY
j_gene: TRBJ2-3; v_gene: TRBV7-2; d_gene: -; CDR3aa: ASSYGGGAGSDTQY
j_gene: TRBJ1-5; v_gene: TRBV20-1; d_gene: -; CDR3aa: SAPQGASNQPQH
j_gene: TRBJ2-6; v_gene: TRBV11-2; d_gene: TRBD1; CDR3aa: ASSPQRGPGANVLT
j_gene: TRBJ2-7; v_gene: TRBV27; d_gene: TRBD2; CDR3aa: ASTREGGFSYEQY
j_gene: TRBJ1-5; v_gene: TRBV6-5; d_gene: -; CDR3aa: ASSYKGNQPQH
j_gene: TRBJ2-1; v_gene: TRBV5-6; d_gene: -; CDR3aa: ASSQNPFFGNEQF
j_gene: TRBJ2-7; v_gene: TRBV6-6; d_gene: TRBD1; CDR3aa: ASRKGQGLYEQY
j_gene: TRBJ2-7; v_gene: TRBV7-6; d_gene: TRBD2; CDR3aa: ASSFGSSGGLYEQY
j_gene: TRBJ2-3; v_gene: TRBV27; d_gene: -; CDR3aa: ASSPTREPDTQY
j_gene: TRBJ2-3; v_gene: TRBV18; d_gene: -; CDR3aa: ASSPALSTDTQY
j_gene: TRBJ2-7; v_gene: TRBV7-2; d_gene: TRBD1; CDR3aa: ASSWWTGGDYEQY
j_gene: TRBJ1-5; v_gene: TRBV6-1; d_gene: TRBD1; CDR3aa: ASSDFGRGHQPQH
j_gene: TRBJ2-7; v_gene: TRBV29-1; d_gene: TRBD2; CDR3aa: SVRSGGAREQY
j_gene: TRBJ2-3; v_gene: TRBV28; d_gene: -; CDR3aa: ASRSQGRTDTQY
j_gene: TRBJ2-7; v_gene: TRBV3-1; d_gene: TRBD2; CDR3aa: ACSQAVPGLAGNTHYYEQY
j_gene: TRBJ2-1; v_gene: TRBV10-3; d_gene: -; CDR3aa: TISGRRNEQF
j_gene: TRBJ1-5; v_gene: TRBV20-1; d_gene: -; CDR3aa: SADPGLGGQPQH
j_gene: TRBJ1-2; v_gene: TRBV4-2; d_gene: -; CDR3aa: ASSPPESGLRGYT
j_gene: TRBJ2-1; v_gene: TRBV11-2; d_gene: TRBD1; CDR3aa: ASSRSRDRVINEQF
j_gene: TRBJ1-6; v_gene: TRBV7-2; d_gene: TRBD1; CDR3aa: ASSMGQPNSPLH
j_gene: TRBJ2-1; v_gene: TRBV9; d_gene: -; CDR3aa: ASSGWSEQGDYNEQF
j_gene: TRBJ1-1; v_gene: TRBV20-1; d_gene: -; CDR3aa: SAPTENTEAF
j_gene: TRBJ1-1; v_gene: TRBV10-3; d_gene: -; CDR3aa: ATSGADEAF
j_gene: TRBJ2-1; v_gene: TRBV4-1; d_gene: -; CDR3aa: ASSHAQGAERYNEQF